Reported below is one TCR beta chain. This specimen belongs to a study of blood T cell repertoires in COVID-19. After removal of 2 bases from V and 5 bases from J, the junction contained 19 bases not matched to a gene. CDR3 length: 18 amino acids. CDR1 is SGHRS and CDR2 is YFSETQ in the germline V gene. Method: immunoSEQ multiplex PCR; TCRdb's copy keeps in-frame clones and lacks some. The sample holds 140,000 to 150,000 clones, around 80% seen once. The chain has TRBV5-1 and TRBJ2-7; 7 bases line up with TRBD1. Sequencing used peripheral blood. This receptor was obtained from a human donor in a cohort sampled during active COVID-19. CDR3 coding DNA: TGCGCCAGCAGCTTCGGTGGCCCCGTAGGACAGGCGATGGACGAGCAGTACTTC. It codes for CASSFGGPVGQAMDEQYF.